This entry describes one T cell receptor beta chain. This clone showed up just a few times. What antigen it recognizes has not been identified. Base qualities were left out, and no much larger clone turns up one base away. Library method: the immunoSEQ multiplex PCR assay. The multiplex PCR relied on a mix of 60 forward primers for TCR Vbeta segments and 13 reverse primers for TCR Jbeta segments. A multiplex PCR assay on genomic DNA amplified the CDR3 region of rearranged TCR beta genes. Amplified TCR beta libraries were sequenced as 87-base-pair reads on the Illumina HiSeq System. In the source study's methods: In a later analysis, roughly 80 million unique TCR beta chains were counted across the 650 to 700 repertoires, and about 9.9 million of these chains were shared by at least two donors. A nearest-neighbor algorithm error-corrected the raw reads and collapsed the reads into unique sequences, merging closely related sequences to remove PCR and sequencing errors. CDR3 sequences were aligned to IMGT reference sequences to assign V, D and J gene segments. For a sequence to be retained, at least a six-nucleotide match to both a V gene segment and a J gene segment was required. A rearrangement was called productive if the CDR3 had no stop codons and remained in frame with V and J, and every other rearrangement was called non-productive. Following IMGT convention, CDR3 was defined as the stretch from the second conserved V-encoded cysteine up to the conserved J-encoded phenylalanine. The earlier analysis of 500 to 750 of the donors excluded any sequence lacking an unambiguous match to a single V gene segment. An earlier analysis of 500 to 600 of the donors classified V segments as functional when productive rearrangements were above 56.7% and as segregating when the standard deviation between donors was above 5%. A statistical classification framework was built for diagnosing cytomegalovirus status from the catalog of TCR beta chain sequences. In a later analysis, V and J genes were assigned by comparing TCR nucleotide sequences against IMGT/GENE-DB human TR gene sequences. A later analysis assigned CDR3 sequences and most-parsimonious VDJ recombination scenarios with the TCRdist pipeline. In a later analysis, each TCR beta chain was defined by its CDR3 amino acid sequence together with its V-gene family, and reads lacking a unique V-gene family were excluded. In a later analysis, 450 to 600 highly shared, low-generation-probability nucleotide sequences were removed to address suspected cross-contamination and a sequencing artifact. For each public chain, a later analysis derived a clonal expansion index from normalized ranks of inferred template counts within each repertoire. A later analysis computed generation probabilities with a VDJ recombination model fitted to out-of-frame rearrangements, and checked the results against IGoR. Hypergeometric tests were used in a later analysis to score TCR-TCR, TCR-HLA and TCR-CMV co-occurrence, with a repertoire-size bias correction applied to the TCR pairs. A later analysis estimated false discovery rates by permuting HLA or CMV assignments 20 times. In a later analysis, co-occurring TCRs were grouped using DBSCAN, with TCRdist sequence similarity added in when clustering inside HLA-allele-positive subsets. For co-occurrence clustering, repertoires with fewer than 30,000 or more than 120,000 public chains were excluded, along with five repertoires with anomalous nucleotide sharing. TCRdb limited this immuneACCESS table to in-frame rearrangements with V and J called. A share of clones is missing; checked studies link under half to unresolved V genes, and the rest is unexplained. That table supplies the V and J calls and clone size; D and trimming were determined from the DNA. The sample includes 150,000 to 200,000 clones, with 70% to 90% observed a single time. The ten largest clones capture less than 2.5% of the sample.

This sample was taken from a study of cytomegalovirus exposure and HLA in healthy donors (dated 2017 in TCRdb). Background for the entire study: An earlier analysis of approximately 590 of the donors reported 276 Gb of sequence data and 117 million unique TCR beta sequences from some 180 million T cells. Approximately 300 gigabases of sequencing data and approximately 91 million unique TCR sequences made up an early release that covered under 750 HLA-typed donors. Of the approximately 370 genotyped donors, 70% to 90% were placed in the genetic ancestry cluster associated with self-reported Caucasian donors. The aim of the study was to test whether cataloging public T cell receptors could identify signatures of past pathogen exposure. The T cell repertoires of about 700 subjects were profiled by immunosequencing and related to cytomegalovirus serostatus. A separate validation cohort of some 130 different subjects was used in addition to the roughly 640-subject first cohort. To predict cytomegalovirus infection status, the study combined high-throughput TCR immunosequencing, statistical association of individual TCRs with disease status, and machine learning. A later analysis re-examined previously published TCR beta repertoires from about 700 donors and added high-resolution HLA genotyping to investigate patterns of TCR occurrence. Rather than drawing on any new phenotypic data, the later analysis identified candidate immune exposures from TCR beta sequences and the way those sequences occurred across donors. An earlier analysis of some 600 of the donors applied high-throughput TCR beta sequencing to assess whether each TCR beta V gene segment acted as functional or pseudogenic. Donor age, sex, ethnicity and CMV serostatus were compiled alongside the repertoire data. In a later genetic analysis, genome-wide SNP genotypes for about 65% of the roughly 670 donors were used, and that subset was treated as a discovery cohort. Every repertoire in the discovery cohort had been generated on one and the same sequencing platform. HLA typing included class I and class II loci at four-digit resolution. Typing coverage differed by locus: A, B, C, DRB1 and DQB1 were typed in about 629-630 donors, DQA1 in about 510, DPA1 in roughly 590, and DPB1 in 450 to 480. Four or five DR-DQ haplotypes were handled as single units for association and clustering because linkage in the cohort was strong. On average, about 240,000 unique TCR beta nucleotide sequences were sequenced per donor among 398 genotyped donors of the cohort, with about 19% of those sequences being non-productive. Study-wide conclusions, independent of this receptor: Some IMGT-functional V segments, including TRBV6-2 and TRBV6-3, could not be told apart with the 87-base-pair reads, so those segments were excluded. Several of the top co-occurrence clusters appeared to be linked to parvovirus B19, influenza, CMV and Epstein-Barr virus, according to a later analysis. According to a later analysis, most CMV-associated TCR beta chains appeared to be HLA-restricted, and the HLA associations seemed to be driven largely by CMV exposure. Three of the identified cytomegalovirus-associated TCR beta chains were confirmed in vitro to be specific for cytomegalovirus antigens. In a later genetic analysis, fewer N-insertions in productive TCRs were reported among donors in an Asian-associated ancestry cluster than the approximately 710-donor mean. A further reported finding was that TCR beta sequences accurately predicted the HLA-A and HLA-B alleles for most subjects in the first cohort. In an earlier analysis of some 540 of the donors, most TCR beta V segments appeared in productive rearrangements about 87% or about 30% of the time, broadly matching IMGT annotations. The authors suggested that the approach could potentially be generalized to other disease states and immunological phenotypes. Specific HLA alleles were associated with 15,000 to 20,000 TCR beta sequences at a false discovery rate of 0.05 in a later analysis. The only immune exposure information available for the cohort was CMV serostatus. In a later analysis, TCR association rates were found to vary across HLA loci, with the most associated TCRs seen for DRB1 alleles and the fewest for HLA-C alleles. Strong co-occurrence of HLA alleles, especially DR and DQ, made assigning TCR associations to individual alleles difficult. In this cohort, only TCR beta chains were sequenced, and detectable features were limited by the absence of alpha or paired-chain data. Correlated functional status among segregating V segments might be attributable to linkage disequilibrium, but an unknown experimental factor could not be ruled out. The sequencing pipeline was judged likely to have produced a cluster of highly shared sequence variants as a technical artifact. Across donors, most TCR sequences were observed very rarely, whereas some public TCRs were present in many individuals. In the study, 164 TCR beta chains were listed as associated with cytomegalovirus. In a later analysis, HLA-associated TCR beta chains were found to be more clonally expanded and to have lower generation probabilities than equally common non-associated chains. Roughly 15 rarely observed V segments, including chromosome 9 orphons, were excluded from the earlier analysis of several hundred of the donors because counts were too low. The classifier was reported to diagnose cytomegalovirus status with high specificity and sensitivity in both the original and validation cohorts. Because HLA typing was missing for some donors at each locus, association tests included only the typed subset. A later genetic analysis associated a missense DCLRE1C variant with V-gene and J-gene trimming of TCR beta chains, and an independent cohort replicated the association. Sequencing depth was assumed to be roughly uniform across donors in the presence/absence analyses, though that assumption may not hold.

The cohort was made up of roughly 670 healthy bone marrow donors. All cohort members were sampled while nominally healthy, although unrecorded immune exposures were likely present. The donor tested CMV seropositive and was one of the 289 seropositive cohort members. Each donor provided a peripheral blood sample, and peripheral blood mononuclear cells were used for TCR beta sequencing. The Qiagen DNeasy Blood Extraction Kit was used to extract genomic DNA from the blood cell samples. Taken from cysteine to phenylalanine, the CDR3 has 13 residues. Just the 39-base CDR3 DNA is kept, in frame starting at base 1. CDR1 is given as SGHNT and CDR2 as YYREEE, both from the germline V gene (reference sequence). Trimming takes 4 bases from V and 5 bases from J, and the germline ends sit 12 bases apart.

This clonotype was sampled from a man aged 18 to 30 in good health and CMV-seropositive. Sequenced material: PBMCs. The chain uses TRBV5-4 and TRBJ2-5; a tentative D call is TRBD1 (6 bases match). The CDR3 protein sequence reads: CASSQRQAETQYF. The base sequence is TGTGCCAGCAGCCAACGACAGGCGGAGACCCAGTACTTC. Extended through the reference TRBV5-4 and TRBJ2-5 proteins, this CDR3 yields the full variable domain: ETGVTQSPTHLIKTRGQQVTLRCSSQSGHNTVSWYQQALGQGPQFIFQYYREEENGRGNFPPRFSGLQFPNYSSELNVNALELDDSALYLCASSQRQAETQYFGPGTRLLVL.